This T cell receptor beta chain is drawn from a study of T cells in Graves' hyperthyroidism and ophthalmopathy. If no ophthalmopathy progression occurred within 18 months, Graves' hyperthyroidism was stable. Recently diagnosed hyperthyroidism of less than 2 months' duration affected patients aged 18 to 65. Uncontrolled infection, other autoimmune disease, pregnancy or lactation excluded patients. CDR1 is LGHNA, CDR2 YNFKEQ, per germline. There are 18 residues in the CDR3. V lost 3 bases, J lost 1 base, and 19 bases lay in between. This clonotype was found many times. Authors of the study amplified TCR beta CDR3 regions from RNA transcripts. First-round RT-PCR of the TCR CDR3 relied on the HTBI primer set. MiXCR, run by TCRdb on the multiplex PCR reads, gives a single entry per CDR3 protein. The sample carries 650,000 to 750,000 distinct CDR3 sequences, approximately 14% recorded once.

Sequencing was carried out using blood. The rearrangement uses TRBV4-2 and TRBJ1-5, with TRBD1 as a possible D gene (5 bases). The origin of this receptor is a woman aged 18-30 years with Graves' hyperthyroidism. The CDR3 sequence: CASSHPFVNGASNQPQHF. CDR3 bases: TGTGCCAGCAGCCACCCATTCGTAAACGGGGCAAGCAATCAGCCCCAGCATTTT.